This T cell receptor (beta chain) came from a study of T cell repertoires in cytomegalovirus infection. Overall study: Indications came from public TCR beta signatures; they pointed to CMV infection and to a matching HLA type.

Regarding the study as a whole: CMV-specific TCR beta clonotypes restricted by HLA-C dominated the ex vivo response. Cumulated frequencies of public TCR beta families served to identify carriers of CMV plus the relevant HLA.

Worth noting for this clonotype: Its antigen is currently unknown.

V was clipped by 0 bases and J by 8 bases, with 14 bases between them. Germline values: CDR1 DFQATT, CDR2 SNEGSKA (reference sequence). The CDR3 loop spans 14 amino acids. TCRdb independently ran MiXCR on the reads; one entry per CDR3 protein. The table includes hundreds of thousands of distinct CDR3 sequences, around 35% detected once. The material sequenced was cultured PBMCs, taken from culture after CMV antigen stimulation. This rearrangement joins TRBV20-1 to TRBJ2-4; tentative D call: TRBD2 (7 bases). This clonotype originated in a human donor in good health (CMV status not recorded). Some clones in this sample may be carry-over from other donors' samples. The CDR3, as DNA: TGCAGTGCTAGAGATCCGGGGGGCTTGGACATTCAGTACTTC. This translates into CSARDPGGLDIQYF.